This TCR beta chain derives from a study of early T cells in non-severe SARS-CoV-2 infection. Overall study context: The study sequenced bulk RNA from unsorted whole blood, with chains unpaired. Findings and limits, study-wide: Matching against VDJdb likely underestimated virus-specific expansions, favoring anti-spike CD8.

TCRdb re-derived calls from the 5' RACE reads in MiXCR, one entry per CDR3 protein. The table shows more than 55,000 distinct CDR3 sequences, with over 10% occurring only once. This clonotype has a handful of counts. The target antigen is unknown. Germline CDR1 reads SQVTM; CDR2 reads ANQGSEA. V was shortened by 5 bases and J by 2 bases, with 24 bases between the two germline ends. This CDR3 has 17 amino acids. This rearrangement joins TRBV29-1 to TRBJ2-5; D possibly corresponds to TRBD2 (7 bases). The receptor's source is an adult who was a healthcare worker with PCR-confirmed SARS-CoV-2 infection or an uninfected control (not recorded which). The source material was whole blood. The chain's CDR3 is CSVSRGRTGRVQETQYF. The CDR3 DNA reads as TGCAGCGTTTCAAGGGGGAGAACAGGGAGGGTTCAAGAGACCCAGTACTTC.